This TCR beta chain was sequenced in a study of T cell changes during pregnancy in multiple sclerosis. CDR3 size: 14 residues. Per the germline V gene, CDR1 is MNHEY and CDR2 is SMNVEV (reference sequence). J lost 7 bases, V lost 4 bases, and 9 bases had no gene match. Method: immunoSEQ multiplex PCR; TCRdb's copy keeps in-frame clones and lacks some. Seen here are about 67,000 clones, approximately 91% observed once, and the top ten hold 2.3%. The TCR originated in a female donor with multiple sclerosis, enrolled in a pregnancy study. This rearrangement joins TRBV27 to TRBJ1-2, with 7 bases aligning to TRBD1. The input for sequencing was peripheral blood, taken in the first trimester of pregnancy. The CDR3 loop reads CASSSNDRAGGYTF. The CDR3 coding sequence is TGTGCCAGCAGTTCAAATGACAGGGCAGGTGGCTACACCTTC.